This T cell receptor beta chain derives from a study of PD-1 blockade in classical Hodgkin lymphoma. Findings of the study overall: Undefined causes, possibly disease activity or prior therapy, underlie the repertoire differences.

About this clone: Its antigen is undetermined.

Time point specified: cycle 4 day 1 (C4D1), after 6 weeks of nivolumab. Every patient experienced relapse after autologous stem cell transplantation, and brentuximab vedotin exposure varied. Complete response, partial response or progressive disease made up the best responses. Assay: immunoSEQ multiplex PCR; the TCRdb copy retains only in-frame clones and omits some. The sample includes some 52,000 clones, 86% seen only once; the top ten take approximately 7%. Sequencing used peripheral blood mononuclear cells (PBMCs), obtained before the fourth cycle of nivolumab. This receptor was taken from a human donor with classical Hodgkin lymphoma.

CDR3 bases: TGTGCCAGCAGCTTAGAAAGGGCGTCGAGCGAGCAGTACTTC. It specifies CASSLERASSEQYF. The gene calls are TRBV7-9 and TRBJ2-7; no firm D call. The ends were cut back, 1 base at V and 6 bases at J, with 13 bases in the middle. The germline V gene encodes CDR1 SEHNR and CDR2 FQNEAQ (reference sequence). The length of the CDR3 is 14 residues.